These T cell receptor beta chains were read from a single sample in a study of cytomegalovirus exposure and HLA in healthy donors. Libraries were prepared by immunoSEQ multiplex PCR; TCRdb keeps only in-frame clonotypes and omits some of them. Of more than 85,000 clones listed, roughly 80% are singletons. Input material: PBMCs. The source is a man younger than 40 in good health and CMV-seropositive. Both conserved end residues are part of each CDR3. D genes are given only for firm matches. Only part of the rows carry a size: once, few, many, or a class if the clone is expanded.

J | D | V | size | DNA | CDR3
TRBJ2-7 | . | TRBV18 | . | TGTGCCAGCTCACCAAATCTCGCGGTTTTATCCGAGCAGTACTTC | CASSPNLAVLSEQYF
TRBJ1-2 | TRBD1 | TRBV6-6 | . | TGTGCCAGCAGTCTGGGGACAGCTTATGGCTACACCTTC | CASSLGTAYGYTF
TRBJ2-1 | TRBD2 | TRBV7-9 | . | TGTGCCAGCAGCTCCTCGGGCGGGGGGTCATATTCCTACAATGAGCAGTTCTTC | CASSSSGGGSYSYNEQFF
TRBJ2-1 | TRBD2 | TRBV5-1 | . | TGCGCCAGCAGCCGACTAGCGGGGCCTTACAATGAGCAGTTCTTC | CASSRLAGPYNEQFF
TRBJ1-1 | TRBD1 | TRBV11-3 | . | TGTGCCAGCAGCTCAGCAGGGGGGTACACTGAAGCTTTCTTT | CASSSAGGYTEAFF
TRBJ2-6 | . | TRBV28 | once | TGTGCCAGCACTGCAGGTGGGGCCAACGTCCTGACTTTC | CASTAGGANVLTF
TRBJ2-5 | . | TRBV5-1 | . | TGCGCCAGCAGCCTACAGGGTCGAGAGACCCAGTACTTC | CASSLQGRETQYF
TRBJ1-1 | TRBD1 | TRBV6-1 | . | TGTGCCAGCAGTGTTGAGGAGACAGGGTCCACTGAAGCTTTCTTT | CASSVEETGSTEAFF
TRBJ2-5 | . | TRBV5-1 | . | TGCGCCAGCAGCTTCGGGCAGGGAGAGACCCAGTACTTC | CASSFGQGETQYF
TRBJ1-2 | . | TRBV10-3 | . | TGTGCCATCAGTGGGTATCTATATGGCTACACCTTC | CAISGYLYGYTF
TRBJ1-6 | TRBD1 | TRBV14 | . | TGTGCCAGCAGCCATGGGGCCAGGGGGACGTCACCCCTCCACTTT | CASSHGARGTSPLHF
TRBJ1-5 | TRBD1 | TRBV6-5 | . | TGTGCCAGCAGTTACCAGGGGGGTCAGCCCCAGCATTTT | CASSYQGGQPQHF
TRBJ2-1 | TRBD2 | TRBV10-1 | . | TGCGCCAGCATCCAACCCGGACTAGCGGGGGGGAAATTCTCACCTTACAATGAGCAGTTCTTC | CASIQPGLAGGKFSPYNEQFF
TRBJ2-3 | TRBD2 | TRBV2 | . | TGTGCCAGCAGTGCCAGCGGGGGGCGAGATACGCAGTATTTT | CASSASGGRDTQYF
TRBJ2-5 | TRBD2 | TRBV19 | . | TGTGCCAGTAGTATAGAGAGCGGGGGGGCCTGGGAGACCCAGTACTTC | CASSIESGGAWETQYF
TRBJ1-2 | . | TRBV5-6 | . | TGTGCCAGCAGCTTGATCAGGGAGGATGGCTACACCTTC | CASSLIREDGYTF
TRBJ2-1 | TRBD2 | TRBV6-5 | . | TGTGCCAGCAGGGTAGCGGGGCGGGAGCAGTTCTTC | CASRVAGREQFF
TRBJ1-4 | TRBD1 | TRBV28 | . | TGTGCCAGCAGTTTACCGACAGGGGGGTATGAAAAACTGTTTTTT | CASSLPTGGYEKLFF
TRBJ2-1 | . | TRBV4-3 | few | TGCGCCAGCAGCCAACGAGGGAGGAATGAGCAGTTCTTC | CASSQRGRNEQFF
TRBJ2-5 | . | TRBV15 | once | TGTGCCACCAGCAGGAGACAGGCAGAAACCCAGTACTTC | CATSRRQAETQYF
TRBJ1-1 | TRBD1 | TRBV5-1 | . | TGCGCCAGCAGCTCTACAGGGGGGAACACTGAAGCTTTCTTT | CASSSTGGNTEAFF
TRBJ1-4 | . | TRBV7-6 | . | TGTGCCAGCAGCCAATCGACGGGAACTAATGAAAAACTGTTTTTT | CASSQSTGTNEKLFF
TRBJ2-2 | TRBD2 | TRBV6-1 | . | TGTGCCAGCAGACTGGGACTAGCGGGGGCCGGGGAGCTGTTTTTT | CASRLGLAGAGELFF
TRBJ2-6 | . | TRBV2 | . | TGTGCCAGTCAGGGCTCTGGGGCCAACGTCCTGACTTTC | CASQGSGANVLTF
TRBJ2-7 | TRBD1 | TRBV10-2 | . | TGCGCCAGCAGTGAGCCCCGGGACAGGGGATCCGACGAGCAGTACTTC | CASSEPRDRGSDEQYF
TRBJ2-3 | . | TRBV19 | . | TGTGCCAGTAGTATAGGGTCAGTTAAAGATACGCAGTATTTT | CASSIGSVKDTQYF
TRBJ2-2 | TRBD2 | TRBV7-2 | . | TGTGCCAGCAGCTTAGAAGCGGGGGCCTCCCTTGGCGGGGAGCTGTTTTTT | CASSLEAGASLGGELFF
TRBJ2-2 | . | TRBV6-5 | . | TGTGCCAGCAGTCCCAGCGGCGCCAACACCGGGGAGCTGTTTTTT | CASSPSGANTGELFF
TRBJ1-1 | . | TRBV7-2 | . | TGTGCCAGCAGCTTAGCGGCCCAGATGAACACTGAAGCTTTCTTT | CASSLAAQMNTEAFF
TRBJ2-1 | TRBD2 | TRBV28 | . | TGTGCCAGCAGTCCCTATCCTAGCGGGGGTACCTACAATGAGCAGTTCTTC | CASSPYPSGGTYNEQFF
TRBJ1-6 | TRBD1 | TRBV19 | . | TGTGCCAGTAGTACCGGACAGGGTCTGGCTTCACCCCTCCACTTT | CASSTGQGLASPLHF
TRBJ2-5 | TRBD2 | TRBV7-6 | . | TGTGCCAGCAGTGTCTCAGTAGCGGGGGGGGACCAAGAGACCCAGTACTTC | CASSVSVAGGDQETQYF
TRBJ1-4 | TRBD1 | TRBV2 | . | TGTGCCAGCAGGCCAACAGGGGGCGCTCGGCAAAAACTGTTTTTT | CASRPTGGARQKLFF
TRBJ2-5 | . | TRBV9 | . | TGTGCCAGCAGCGTAGCTCCCGGGTCCGTGGAGACCCAGTACTTC | CASSVAPGSVETQYF
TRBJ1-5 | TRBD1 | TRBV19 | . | TGTGCCACCCGGGACAGCGATTATCAGCCCCAGCATTTT | CATRDSDYQPQHF
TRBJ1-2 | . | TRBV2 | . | TGTGCCAGCAGTGAATGGGGAGGGAAGGGCTACACCTTC | CASSEWGGKGYTF
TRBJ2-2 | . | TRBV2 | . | TGTGCCAGCAGTGCTGAAGGGGGGGCGAACACCGGGGAGCTGTTTTTT | CASSAEGGANTGELFF
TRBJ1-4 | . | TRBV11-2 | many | TGTGCCAGCAGCTTAGATATTAATGAAAAACTGTTTTTT | CASSLDINEKLFF
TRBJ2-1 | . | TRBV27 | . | TGTGCCAGCAGTCCTCGAGGCAGGGGCATAGGAAATGAGCAGTTCTTC | CASSPRGRGIGNEQFF